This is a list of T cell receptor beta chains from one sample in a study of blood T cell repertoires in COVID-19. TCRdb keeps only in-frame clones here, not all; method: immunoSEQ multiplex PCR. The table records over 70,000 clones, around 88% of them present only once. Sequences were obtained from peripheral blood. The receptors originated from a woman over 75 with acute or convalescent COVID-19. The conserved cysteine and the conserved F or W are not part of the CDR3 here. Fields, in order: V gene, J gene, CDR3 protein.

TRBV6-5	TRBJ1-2	ASTGGSYNYGYT
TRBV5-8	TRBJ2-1	ASSLFWAEL
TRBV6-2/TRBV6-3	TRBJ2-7	ASSEQGASSYEQY
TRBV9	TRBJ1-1	ASSVNRGEAF
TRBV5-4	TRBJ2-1	ASSQTSHNEQF
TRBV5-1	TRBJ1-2	ASSLDRAQYGYT
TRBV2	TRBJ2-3	ASVNRPSTDTQY
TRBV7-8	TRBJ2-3	ASSLAARWPGGSMDTQY
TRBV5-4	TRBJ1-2	ASSQGVYGYT
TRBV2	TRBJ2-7	ASTIIGQSYEQY
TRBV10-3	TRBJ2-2	AISRGSANTGELF
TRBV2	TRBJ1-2	ASKTQGIVAEGYT
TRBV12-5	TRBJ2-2	ASAVRMTGELF
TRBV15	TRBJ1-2	ATSRDSGRGANYGYT
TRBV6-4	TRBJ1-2	ASSLYGQGYGYT
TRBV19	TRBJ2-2	ASMIYAATNTGELF
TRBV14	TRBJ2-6	ASSQERGRRANVLT
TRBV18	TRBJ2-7	ASSERQGAFPSYEQY
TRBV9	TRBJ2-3	ASSVVAPTDTQY
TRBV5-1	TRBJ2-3	ASSPALSGSANTQY
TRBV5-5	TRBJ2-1	ASSLQRDRGLSEQF
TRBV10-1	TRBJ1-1	DTHGEAF
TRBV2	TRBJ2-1	ASSEGGTSGREQF
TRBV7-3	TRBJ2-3	ASSLTSGRIDTQY
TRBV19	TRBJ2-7	ASGTGGAGRIYEQY
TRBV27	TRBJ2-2	ASSKPFTGHDGELF
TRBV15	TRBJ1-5	ATSRADQPQH
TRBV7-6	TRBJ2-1	ASSSSRRGSSYNEQF
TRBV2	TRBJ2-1	ASSERSGLATSSEQF
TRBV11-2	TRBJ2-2	ASSAAGAGGGELF
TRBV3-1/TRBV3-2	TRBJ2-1	ASSQSLAGGGDEQF
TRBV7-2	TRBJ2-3	ASSLAGGGGDTQY
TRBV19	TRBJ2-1	ASSIRGTSGGAEQF
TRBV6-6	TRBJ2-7	ASSYGGAFTAREQY
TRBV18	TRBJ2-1	ASSPGLANYNEQF
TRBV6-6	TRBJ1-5	ASSYSKDLSGPQH
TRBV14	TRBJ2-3	ASSRSHTDTQY
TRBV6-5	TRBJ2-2	ASSLDRGTGELF
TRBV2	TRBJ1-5	ASSGGTFSNQPQH
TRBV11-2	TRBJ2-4	ASSSARQGAGWDIQY
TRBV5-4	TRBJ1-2	ASSLVQSNYGYT
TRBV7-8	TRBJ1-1	ASSYTMNTEAF
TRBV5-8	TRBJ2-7	ASSLGQSSYEQY
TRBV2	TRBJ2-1	ASSEGGGRPEQF
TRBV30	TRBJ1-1	AWSPAWRATEAF
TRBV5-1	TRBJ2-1	ASSLEAGRNEQF
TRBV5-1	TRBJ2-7	ASSPGRQGSYEQY
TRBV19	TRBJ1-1	ASTTRLAGDEAF
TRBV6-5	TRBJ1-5	ASSYVGQPQH
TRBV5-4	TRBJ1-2	ASSLDRLIGGYT
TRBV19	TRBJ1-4	ASSLGQGTEKLF
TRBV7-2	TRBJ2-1	ASSLGPAGGHNEQF
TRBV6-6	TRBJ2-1	ASRELAGYNEQF
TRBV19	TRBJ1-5	ASSPYRGNQPQH
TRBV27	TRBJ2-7	ASSLVARSYEQY
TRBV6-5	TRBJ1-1	ASTVGTGWPEAF
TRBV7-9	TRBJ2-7	ASSPGGGVFLSYEQY